This T cell receptor beta chain derives from a study of blood T cell repertoires in COVID-19. V was pared by 5 bases and J by 6 bases, with 7 bases of the junction left unmatched. The CDR3 runs to 15 residues. The germline CDR1 and CDR2 sequences are MDHEN and SYDVKM. The data were produced by immunoSEQ multiplex PCR, yet TCRdb's version contains in-frame clones alone and is incomplete. The profile covers 35,000 to 55,000 clones, with around 84% appearing a single time and about 13% taken by the ten largest. The specimen sequenced was peripheral blood. This TCR was recovered from a woman in her 70s in a cohort sampled during active COVID-19. The chain employs TRBV28 and TRBJ1-5; 10 bases agree with TRBD1. The CDR3 DNA reads as TGTGCCAGCAGTCGACAGGGGGCTTTGTTTCAGCCCCAGCATTTT. Residues: CASSRQGALFQPQHF.